The count of the clone carrying this T cell receptor (beta chain) is one. As yet, its antigen is unknown. A deep-level run was used for the assay. Sequenced by immunoSEQ multiplex PCR; TCRdb stores in-frame clones only, minus some. Seen here are millions of clones, around nine tenths observed once, and the top ten hold 0.13% to 0.15%. CDR3 length: 15 residues. Germline V gives CDR1 SGHAT, CDR2 FQNNGV. The ends lost 4 bases at V and 2 bases at J; junction bases unmatched: 4. These data originate in a study of shared clonotypes between healthy human individuals. Free of recent acute infections or vaccinations, the donors were healthy HIV-negative adults. Points from the study as a whole: Between several donors, naive CD4 clonotypes were shared at a level of approximately 5%.

The receptor was isolated from a man younger than 35 in good health. Sequenced input: naive CD4+ T cells sorted from blood. Subset denoted: CD45RA+ positively selected. The gene calls are TRBV11-2 and TRBJ2-1; 8 bases map to TRBD2. The DNA for the CDR3 is TGTGCCAGCAGCTCCATAGCGGGGCCCTACAATGAGCAGTTCTTC. Translated, it gives CASSSIAGPYNEQFF.